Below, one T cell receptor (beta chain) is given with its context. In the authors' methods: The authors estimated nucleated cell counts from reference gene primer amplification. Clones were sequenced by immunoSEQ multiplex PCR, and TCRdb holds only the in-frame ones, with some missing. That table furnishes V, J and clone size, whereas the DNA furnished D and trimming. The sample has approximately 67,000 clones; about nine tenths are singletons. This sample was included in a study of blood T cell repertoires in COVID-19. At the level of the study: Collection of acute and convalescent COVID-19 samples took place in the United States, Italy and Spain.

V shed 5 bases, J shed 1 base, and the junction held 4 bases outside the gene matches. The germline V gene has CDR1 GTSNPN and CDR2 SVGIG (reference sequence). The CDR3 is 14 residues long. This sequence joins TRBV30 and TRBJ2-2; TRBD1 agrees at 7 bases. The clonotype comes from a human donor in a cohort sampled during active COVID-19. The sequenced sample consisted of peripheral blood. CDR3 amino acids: CAWAGTVNTGELFF. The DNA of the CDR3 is TGTGCCTGGGCCGGGACAGTGAACACCGGGGAGCTGTTTTTT.